This TCR beta chain appears in the sequencing data of a study of identical twins. Whole-study findings and limits: Reduced insertions were recorded for abundant cord blood beta clonotypes, with no such pattern in memory repertoires.

This clonotype showed up just a few times. What it recognizes is unknown. One entry per CDR3 protein results from TCRdb running MiXCR on the 5' RACE reads. Here the sample spans 400,000 to 650,000 distinct CDR3 sequences, around 20% being singletons. V lost 4 bases and J 2 bases, leaving 17 bases between the germline ends. Germline values: CDR1 SNHLY, CDR2 FYNNEI. This CDR3 has 17 amino acids. The sample also formed part of further work on T cells expressing NK-cell markers. As reported in that work: A range of about 1.0-8% of CD8+ T cells consisted of dominant NKG2C+ clonotypes in more than five donors.

This chain uses TRBV2 with TRBJ2-2, with D possibly TRBD2 on 6 matching bases. The source is a woman between 18 and 29 years old in good health. The sample was CD4+ T cells sorted from blood. DNA for the CDR3: TGTGCCAGCAGTGTTTTCGGAGGGGCAGCAAACACCGGGGAGCTGTTTTTT. This translates into CASSVFGGAANTGELFF.